This T cell receptor (beta chain) comes out of a study of identical twins. Overall study results and limits: Beta out-of-frame twin sharing showed a weaker excess. Reduced insertions were recorded for abundant cord blood beta clonotypes, with no such pattern in memory repertoires. Findings came from cross-sectional statistics, without long-term follow-up of donors.

V dropped 5 bases and J dropped 4; count of bases not matched to a gene: 8. The germline V gene has CDR1 MNHEY and CDR2 SVGAGI. The CDR3 is made up of 15 amino acids. TCRdb fed the 5' RACE reads into MiXCR, producing one record per CDR3 protein. The sample gives 200,000 to 250,000 distinct CDR3 sequences, more than 6.5% of which show up once; approximately 2% is in the top ten. With respect to this clonotype: Its antigen is not identified.

Healthy Caucasians made up all donors. The sample was also linked to a second study, of yellow fever vaccine responses in identical twins.

This clonotype was sampled from a woman aged 18-29 years in good health. Input material: memory (CD45RO+) T cells sorted from blood. This chain joins TRBV6-5 and TRBJ1-5, with TRBD1 matching over 7 bases. The CDR3 loop reads CASSTGTVLNQPQHF. The CDR3 bases are TGTGCCAGCAGTACTGGGACAGTCCTGAATCAGCCCCAGCATTTT.